These 16 T cell receptor beta chains came from one sample sequenced in a study. In TCRdb, the 5' RACE reads were re-called with MiXCR into one record per CDR3 protein. The data contain tens of thousands of distinct CDR3 sequences, 20% to 25% of them singletons. Material: memory CD4+ T cells sorted from a lymph node. Subset of the sample: memory CD4+ T cells, CD4+CD45RO+CD25-. These receptors were collected from a female donor with breast cancer.

This clonotype showed up just a few times. The gene calls are TRBV3-1 and TRBJ2-3, with D possibly matching TRBD2 (5 bases). The V gene lost 3 bases and the J gene lost 1 base, with 8 bases spanning the gap. The CDR3 runs 14 residues. Germline-derived CDR1 and CDR2 are LGHDT and YNNKEL (reference sequence). The chain's CDR3 is CASSHFSGTDTQYF. Here the CDR3 DNA reads TGTGCCAGCAGCCATTTTAGCGGCACAGATACGCAGTATTTT.

As for this clonotype: This may come from a read error, since a much larger clone is one base off. Because the CDR3 is missing its conserved closing phenylalanine or tryptophan, this is likely a read error. The chain combines TRBV4-3 with TRBJ2-3; perhaps D is TRBD1 or TRBD2 (5 bases each). The CDR3 sequence is 16 residues long. CDR1 and CDR2 (germline): LGHNA, YSLEER. Trimming left V 4 bases short and J 4 bases short, with 18 bases between. The CDR3 region has the DNA TGCGCCAGCAGCCTCCAAATCCGGGGCTCTCCAGATACGCAGTATTCT. It codes for CASSLQIRGSPDTQYS.

CDR3 in amino acids: CASSFSGTGIQYF. The DNA for the CDR3 is TGCGCCAGCAGCTTTAGCGGTACCGGCATTCAGTACTTC. The genes are TRBV5-1 and TRBJ2-4; D is possibly TRBD2 (6 bases). CDR1 SGHRS and CDR2 YFSETQ come from the germline V gene. The CDR3 totals 13 residues. Deletions cut 2 bases from V and 9 bases from J, with 12 bases between.

On this clonotype: The CDR3 carries no conserved terminal phenylalanine or tryptophan, so it likely arises from a read error. The chain recombines TRBV6-5 with TRBJ1-5; D is unclear. V was shortened by 4 bases and J by 2 bases, with 6 bases between the two germline ends. The CDR3 contains 13 residues. Germline CDR1 is MNHEY and CDR2 is SVGAGI. CDR3 residues: CASSWKGNQPQHL. In DNA form, the CDR3 reads TGTGCCAGCAGTTGGAAGGGCAATCAGCCCCAGCATCTT.

This clonotype was recorded many times. The V call is TRBV4-1, the J call TRBJ1-5, with a weak D call TRBD1 (6 bases). Trimming took off 5 bases at V and 1 base at J, with 12 bases between the two ends. This CDR3 is built from 15 residues. Germline CDR1 reads MGHRA; CDR2 reads YSYEKL. CDR3 region: CASSDLQGSNQPQHF. DNA for the CDR3: TGCGCCAGCAGCGATCTTCAGGGGAGCAATCAGCCCCAGCATTTT.

The rearrangement links TRBV20-1 to TRBJ1-4; D is perhaps TRBD1 (6 bases). Trimming removed 6 bases from V and 4 bases from J, with 15 bases in between. This CDR3 contains 14 residues. Germline V gives CDR1 DFQATT, CDR2 SNEGSKA (reference sequence). The DNA of the CDR3 is TGCAGTGCCTTCATGGACAGTTATAATGAAAAACTGTTTTTT. This translates into CSAFMDSYNEKLFF.

This clonotype appeared many times. This sequence joins TRBV4-3 and TRBJ2-7; D gene uncertain. The CDR3 is 12 amino acids. Germline V lookup: CDR1 LGHNA, CDR2 YSLEER. Between the trimmed V and J ends, which lost 0 bases and 3 bases, there was a span of 3 bases. Written as DNA, the CDR3 is TGCGCCAGCAGCCAAGACGGCTACGAGCAGTACTTC. It specifies CASSQDGYEQYF.

This clonotype was seen more than once but under ten times. This chain links TRBV19 with TRBJ2-1, with D perhaps TRBD1 or TRBD2 (5 bases each). Germline CDR1 reads LNHDA; CDR2 reads SQIVND (reference sequence). This CDR3 is 13 amino acids long. V was pared by 6 bases and J by 3 bases, with 9 bases between. CDR3 nucleotides: TGTGCCAGTAGCAGGGACGGCTACAATGAGCAGTTCTTC. This encodes CASSRDGYNEQFF.

The chain couples TRBV9 to TRBJ1-6; TRBD1 might be the D (6 bases). With 4 bases removed from V and 14 bases from J, the gap between germline ends came to 16 bases. CDR3 length: 13 amino acids. Germline CDR1 is SGDLS and CDR2 is YYNGEE. CDR3 sequence (DNA): TGTGCCAGCAGCTCAAACGAAGGGGGGACCCTCCACTTT. Translation gives CASSSNEGGTLHF.

V is TRBV21-1 and J is TRBJ2-1. TRBV21-1 is a documented pseudogene. CDR3 length equals 12 residues. CDR3 protein: CASSLVYNKQFF. CDR3 coding DNA: TGTGCCAGCAGCCTGGTTTACAATAAGCAGTTCTTC.

The V and J genes are TRBV7-2 and TRBJ1-6, with 9 nucleotides matching TRBD1. This CDR3 contains 16 residues. Germline CDR1 reads SGHTA; CDR2 reads FQGNSA. Trimming at V came to 5 bases and at J to 6 bases, leaving 8 bases not matched to a gene. The CDR3 spells CASSLTGGAGNSPLHF. CDR3 sequence (DNA): TGTGCCAGCAGCCTTACAGGGGGCGCGGGTAATTCACCCCTCCACTTT.

The chain employs TRBV28 and TRBJ2-1; the D is unclear. This CDR3 contains 12 residues. V was pared by 6 bases and J by 12 bases, with 15 bases between. From germline, CDR1 is MDHEN and CDR2 SYDVKM. The CDR3 is CASSPRNGRQFF. In DNA, the CDR3 is TGTGCCAGCAGCCCTCGTAACGGACGGCAGTTCTTC.

In its sample, this clonotype was seen a few times. The J gene is TRBJ2-2, the V gene TRBV20-1, with unresolved D. The CDR3 covers 15 residues. Germline assignment: CDR1 DFQATT and CDR2 SNEGSKA (reference sequence). V was trimmed by 4 bases and J by 0 bases, leaving 12 bases between them. The CDR3 region has the DNA TGCAGTGCTAAACCAGCCCATTCGAACACCGGGGAGCTGTTTTTT. This encodes CSAKPAHSNTGELFF.

This clonotype was counted between two and nine times. The CDR3 coding sequence is TGCAGTGCTAGAGAATTGACAGGGGGCTCAGATACGCAGTATTTT. Protein product: CSARELTGGSDTQYF. The chain employs TRBV20-1 and TRBJ2-3; 10 bases match TRBD1. V was pared by 0 bases and J by 4 bases, with 4 bases of the junction left unmatched. CDR1 and CDR2 (germline): DFQATT, SNEGSKA (reference sequence). CDR3 size: 15 residues.

A word on this clonotype: One junction end does not reproduce the germline sequence, and a read error may be involved. This sequence joins TRBV5-4 and TRBJ1-1, with TRBD1 as a possible D gene (6 bases). CDR3 size: 12 residues. The germline CDR1 and CDR2 sequences are SGHNT and YYREEE (reference sequence). The CDR3 DNA sequence: TGTGCTAGCAGCGGCGGACAGTTTGAAGCTTTCTTT. Its protein product is CASSGGQFEAFF.

V and J are TRBV10-3 and TRBJ1-5; D is perhaps TRBD1 (5 bases). CDR3 length: 16 residues. The germline CDR1 and CDR2 sequences are ENHRY and SYGVKD. Trimming cost V 0 bases and J 6 bases, with 15 bases left between them. CDR3 amino acids: CAISESVGDGSQPQHF. The CDR3, as DNA: TGTGCCATCAGTGAGTCCGTAGGGGATGGGAGTCAGCCCCAGCATTTT.